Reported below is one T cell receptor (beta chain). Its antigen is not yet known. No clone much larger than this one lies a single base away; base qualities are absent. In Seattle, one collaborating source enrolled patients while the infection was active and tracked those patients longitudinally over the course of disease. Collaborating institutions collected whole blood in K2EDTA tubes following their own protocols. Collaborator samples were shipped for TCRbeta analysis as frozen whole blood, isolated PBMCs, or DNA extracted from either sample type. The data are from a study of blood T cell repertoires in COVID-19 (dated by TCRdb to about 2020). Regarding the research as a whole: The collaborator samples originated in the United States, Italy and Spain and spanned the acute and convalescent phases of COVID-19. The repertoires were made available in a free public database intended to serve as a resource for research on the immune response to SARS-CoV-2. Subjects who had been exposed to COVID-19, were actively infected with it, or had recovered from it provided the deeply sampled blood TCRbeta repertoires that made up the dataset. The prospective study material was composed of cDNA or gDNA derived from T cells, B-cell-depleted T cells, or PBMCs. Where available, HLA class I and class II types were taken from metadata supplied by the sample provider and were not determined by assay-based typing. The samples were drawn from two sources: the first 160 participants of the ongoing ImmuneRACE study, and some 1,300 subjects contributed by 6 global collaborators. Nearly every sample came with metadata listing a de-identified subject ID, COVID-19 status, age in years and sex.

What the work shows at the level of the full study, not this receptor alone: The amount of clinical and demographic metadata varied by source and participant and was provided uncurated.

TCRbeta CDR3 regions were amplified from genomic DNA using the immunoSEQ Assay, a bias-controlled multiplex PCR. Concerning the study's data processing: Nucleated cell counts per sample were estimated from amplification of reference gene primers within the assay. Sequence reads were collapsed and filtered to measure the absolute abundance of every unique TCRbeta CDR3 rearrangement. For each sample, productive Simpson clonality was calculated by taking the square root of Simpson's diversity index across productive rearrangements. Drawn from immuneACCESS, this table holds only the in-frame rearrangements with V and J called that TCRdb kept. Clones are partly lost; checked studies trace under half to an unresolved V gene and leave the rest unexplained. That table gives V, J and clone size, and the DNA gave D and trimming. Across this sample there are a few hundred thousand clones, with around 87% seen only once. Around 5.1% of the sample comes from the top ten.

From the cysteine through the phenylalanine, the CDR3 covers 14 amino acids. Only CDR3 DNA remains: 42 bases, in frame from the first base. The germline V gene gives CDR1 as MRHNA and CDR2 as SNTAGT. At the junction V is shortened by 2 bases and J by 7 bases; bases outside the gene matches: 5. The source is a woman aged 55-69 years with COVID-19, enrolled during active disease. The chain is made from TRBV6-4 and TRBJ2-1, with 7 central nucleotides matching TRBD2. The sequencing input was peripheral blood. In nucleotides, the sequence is TGTGCCAGCAGTGACCGAGGGACTAATAATGAGCAGTTCTTC. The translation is CASSDRGTNNEQFF.